The next 23 T cell receptor beta chains were all read from a single sample in a study of blood T cell repertoires in COVID-19. Clones were sequenced by immunoSEQ multiplex PCR, and TCRdb holds only the in-frame ones, with some missing. The profile shows more than 150,000 clones, about nine tenths of them singletons. Sample: peripheral blood. Receptor source: a man in his 70s with active or convalescent COVID-19.

V gene TRBV18 combines with J gene TRBJ2-4; 11 bases are shared with TRBD1. The V gene's germline CDR1 is KGHSH and CDR2 LQKENI. The CDR3 contains 16 residues. V lost 6 bases and J lost 7; bases outside the gene matches: 11. The chain's CDR3 is CASSPSGGQGGNIQYF. CDR3 nucleotides: TGTGCCAGCTCCCCCTCGGGGGGACAGGGGGGGAACATTCAGTACTTC.

The V call is TRBV18, the J call TRBJ2-7; 7 nucleotides agree with TRBD1. V lost 4 bases and J lost 3; bases outside the gene matches: 3. CDR1 and CDR2 (germline): KGHSH, LQKENI. The CDR3 runs to 13 residues. CDR3 protein: CASSRDSNYEQYF. The CDR3 DNA is TGTGCCAGCTCACGGGACAGTAACTACGAGCAGTACTTC.

This rearrangement joins TRBV11-2 to TRBJ1-1; 10 nucleotides match TRBD1. Germline CDR1 and CDR2: SGHAT and FQNNGV. The CDR3 extends over 14 amino acids. The junction had 4 bases not matched to a gene; V was cut back by 6 bases and J by 3 bases. CDR3 loop: CASSSDRGYTEAFF. CDR3 sequence (DNA): TGTGCCAGCAGTTCGGACAGGGGGTACACTGAAGCTTTCTTT.

This sequence joins TRBV19 and TRBJ1-5; TRBD1 matches at 8 bases. The germline V gene has CDR1 LNHDA and CDR2 SQIVND (reference sequence). Losses at the gene ends were 4 bases for V and 5 bases for J; bases not matched to a gene: 4. The CDR3 runs to 14 residues. The CDR3, as DNA: TGTGCCAGTAGTAGGGACAGGATTTATCAGCCCCAGCATTTT. Translating it yields CASSRDRIYQPQHF.

The chain employs TRBV3-1 (or the pseudogene TRBV3-2) and TRBJ1-2, with D hard to call. The CDR3 runs 14 residues. The ends were cut back, 4 bases at V and 8 bases at J, with 17 bases in the middle. Germline CDR1 and CDR2: LGHDT and YNNKEL (reference sequence). CDR3 DNA sequence: TGTGCCAGCAGCCCGAGCCCGGCTGGGCCCGGCTACACCTTC. This encodes CASSPSPAGPGYTF.

DNA of the CDR3: TGCGCCAGCAGCCCTAGGCCGGGCGGGGCCGAGACAGATACGCAGTATTTT. This translates into CASSPRPGGAETDTQYF. V is TRBV4-3 and J is TRBJ2-3; possible D gene TRBD2, 6 bases. Looked up from germline, CDR1 is LGHNA and CDR2 is YSLEER. Trimming removed 4 bases at V and 3 bases at J, with 20 bases between. The CDR3 sequence is 17 residues long.

The chain has TRBV28 and TRBJ1-5, with TRBD1 as a possible D gene (6 bases). This CDR3 contains 14 residues. The V end was cut by 7 bases, the J end by 7 bases, with 17 bases between. Germline CDR1 MDHEN, CDR2 SYDVKM. The DNA for the CDR3 is TGTGCCAGCAAACTTACAGGGAGCGGCCAGCCCCAGCATTTT. This encodes CASKLTGSGQPQHF. The complete variable domain, with remaining parts taken from reference TRBV28 and TRBJ1-5, reads DVKVTQSSRYLVKRTGEKVFLECVQDMDHENMFWYRQDPGLGLRLIYFSYDVKMKEKGDIPEGYSVSREKKERFSLILESASTNQTSMYLCASKLTGSGQPQHFGDGTRLSIL.

The genes are TRBV19 and TRBJ1-1; D is possibly TRBD1 (6 bases). Germline loops: CDR1 LNHDA, CDR2 SQIVND (reference sequence). Trimming stripped 6 bases from V and 5 bases from J, with 19 bases between. The CDR3 has 15 amino acids. CDR3: CASRIGTSGWTEAFF. In DNA, the CDR3 is TGTGCCAGTAGGATCGGGACATCTGGGTGGACTGAAGCTTTCTTT.

This clone showed up just a few times. The chain combines TRBV27 with TRBJ1-2, with D possibly matching TRBD1 (6 bases). The germline gives CDR1 MNHEY, CDR2 SMNVEV (reference sequence). V lost 3 bases and J lost 3, with 11 bases in between. The CDR3 covers 14 residues. The CDR3 sequence: CASSFVGGDYGYTF. CDR3 DNA sequence: TGTGCCAGCAGTTTTGTAGGGGGGGACTATGGCTACACCTTC.

To note about this clone: The same CDR3 arises from other DNA sequences in this sample as well. The V gene is TRBV7-2, the J gene TRBJ2-1; no reliable D call. This CDR3 region has 15 residues. The germline V gene encodes CDR1 SGHTA and CDR2 FQGNSA. Trimming stripped 2 bases from V and 3 bases from J, with 11 bases between. The CDR3 reads CASSLRDSSYNEQFF. CDR3 in DNA: TGTGCCAGCAGCTTACGAGACTCAAGCTACAATGAGCAGTTCTTC.

The table lists this clone with a count of one. The chain joins TRBV6-6 to TRBJ2-7, with 7 bases lining up with TRBD1. The CDR3 has 14 residues. Germline V gives CDR1 MNHNY, CDR2 SVGAGI (reference sequence). V gave up 5 bases and J gave up 9 bases; unmatched junction bases: 13. CDR3 loop: CASSATGQRGGQYF. The DNA of the CDR3 is TGTGCCAGCAGTGCTACGGGACAGCGAGGGGGGCAGTACTTC.

V gene TRBV7-2 combines with J gene TRBJ1-2; tentative D call: TRBD1 (6 bases). Per the germline V gene, CDR1 is SGHTA and CDR2 is FQGNSA. V lost 3 bases to trimming and J lost 2 bases, with 10 bases between them. CDR3 length: 14 amino acids. CDR3 DNA: TGTGCCAGCAGCTTGACAGGAATGAACTATGGCTACACCTTC. The encoded protein is CASSLTGMNYGYTF.

This clone was observed once. The chain joins TRBV5-1 to TRBJ1-4; 10 bases line up with TRBD1. Trimming removed 7 bases from V and 8 bases from J; junction bases left unmatched: 8. CDR1 is SGHRS, CDR2 YFSETQ, per germline. This CDR3 has 14 residues. CDR3 sequence (DNA): TGCGCCAGCGGTTCGGGACAGGGGAAGGAAAAACTGTTTTTT. Its translation: CASGSGQGKEKLFF.

This chain connects TRBV18 to TRBJ1-5; 10 bases align to TRBD1. Germline assignment: CDR1 KGHSH and CDR2 LQKENI. CDR3 size: 16 residues. Trimming cost V 2 bases and J 7 bases; bases outside gene matches: 8. The CDR3 protein is CASSPAMTGGGQPQHF. For the CDR3, the DNA is TGTGCCAGCTCACCAGCTATGACAGGGGGCGGGCAGCCCCAGCATTTT.

This chain uses TRBV14 with TRBJ2-5, with 8 bases that match TRBD2. The CDR3 consists of 18 residues. Trimming at V came to 1 base and at J to 5 bases, leaving 15 bases not matched to a gene. Germline V gene data show CDR1 as SGHDN and CDR2 as FVKESK. Written as DNA, the CDR3 is TGTGCCAGCAGCCAAGGGGTAGGGTCAGCGGGAGCAGGGGAGACCCAGTACTTC. This translates into CASSQGVGSAGAGETQYF.

The chain links TRBV10-3 to TRBJ2-7; perhaps TRBD2 as D (6 bases). The germline gives CDR1 ENHRY, CDR2 SYGVKD. This CDR3 has 14 residues. The ends were cut back, 6 bases at V and 5 bases at J, with 17 bases in the middle. CDR3 sequence reads: CAIRSFNGGNEQYF. CDR3 DNA: TGTGCCATCAGGAGCTTCAACGGGGGTAACGAGCAGTACTTC.

The chain couples TRBV5-6 to TRBJ1-1; D gene ambiguous. Trimming took off 1 base at V and 2 bases at J, with 3 bases between the two ends. Germline values: CDR1 SGHDT, CDR2 YYEEEE. This CDR3 has 12 amino acids. The CDR3, as DNA: TGTGCCAGCAGCTTGCTAAACACTGAAGCTTTCTTT. Protein: CASSLLNTEAFF. Combining the CDR3 with reference TRBV5-6 and TRBJ1-1 gives the whole variable domain DAGVTQSPTHLIKTRGQQVTLRCSPKSGHDTVSWYQQALGQGPQFIFQYYEEEERQRGNFPDRFSGHQFPNYSSELNVNALLLGDSALYLCASSLLNTEAFFGQGTRLTVV.

This rearrangement joins TRBV7-8 to TRBJ1-1; TRBD1 matches at 8 bases. Germline trimming cut 5 bases from V and 1 base from J; bases unmatched to any gene: 6. Looked up from germline, CDR1 is SGHVS and CDR2 is FQNEAQ. The CDR3 sequence is 15 residues long. The CDR3 protein is CASSGYRGENTEAFF. Here the CDR3 DNA reads TGTGCCAGCAGCGGGTACAGGGGGGAGAACACTGAAGCTTTCTTT.

The chain joins TRBV27 to TRBJ1-4; D is undetermined. Trimming removed 5 bases from V and 3 bases from J, with 7 bases in between. The CDR3 is made up of 13 amino acids. Germline V gives CDR1 MNHEY, CDR2 SMNVEV (reference sequence). The CDR3 sequence is CASSREANEKLFF. CDR3 in DNA: TGTGCCAGCAGTCGGGAGGCTAATGAAAAACTGTTTTTT.

This chain connects TRBV30 to TRBJ1-3, with D possibly being TRBD1 (6 bases). This CDR3 region has 13 residues. V was pared by 5 bases and J by 7 bases, with 15 bases between. Germline CDR1 GTSNPN, CDR2 SVGIG (reference sequence). The CDR3 bases are TGTGCCTGGGGGGCAGGGGCCGGGAACACCATATATTTT. Its translation is CAWGAGAGNTIYF.

The chain carries TRBV2 and TRBJ1-4; maybe TRBD1 (6 bases). CDR3 length: 13 residues. Trimming took off 6 bases at V and 10 bases at J, with 15 bases between the two ends. Germline CDR1 SNHLY, CDR2 FYNNEI. CDR3 sequence: CASSGTTRGKLFF. CDR3 nucleotide sequence: TGTGCCAGCAGCGGGACCACCAGGGGAAAACTGTTTTTT.

V is TRBV12-3 or TRBV12-4 and J is TRBJ1-4; D unresolved. The CDR3 has 13 residues. V shed 7 bases and J shed 0 bases, with 6 bases lying between them. Here the CDR3 reads CASNSATNEKLFF. CDR3 nucleotide sequence: TGTGCCAGCAATTCAGCAACTAATGAAAAACTGTTTTTT.

The V call is TRBV6-6, the J call TRBJ2-7; 10 nucleotides align to TRBD1. V lost 4 bases to trimming and J lost 7 bases; unmatched junction nucleotides: 7. CDR1 and CDR2 from the germline V gene are MNHNY and SVGAGI (reference sequence). This CDR3 spans 14 amino acids. The DNA for the CDR3 is TGTGCCAGCAGTTCCGGGACAGGGGTTAAGGAGCAGTACTTC. Translating gives CASSSGTGVKEQYF.